This section outlines one TCR beta chain sequence together with its context. The same CDR3 can be traced to other DNA sequences in this sample. Germline loops: CDR1 MDHEN, CDR2 SYDVKM. The CDR3 is 14 amino acids. Between the trimmed V and J ends, which lost 1 base and 2 bases, there was a span of 8 bases. The record originates from a study of blood T cell repertoires in COVID-19. Overall study: The analysed material was cDNA or gDNA that came from T cells, B-cell-depleted T cells, or PBMCs.

Per the original data handling: Reference gene primer amplification in the assay estimated nucleated cell counts. Generated by immunoSEQ multiplex PCR, the TCRdb table keeps only in-frame clones and is missing some. That table furnishes V, J and clone size, whereas the DNA furnished D and trimming. The sample gives 210,000 or so clones, roughly 76% of which show up once; roughly 5% is in the top ten. The V gene is TRBV28, the J gene TRBJ2-5; tentative D call: TRBD1 (5 bases). The sequence derives from a human donor in a cohort sampled during active COVID-19. The source material was peripheral blood. The CDR3 DNA reads TGTGCCAGCAGTTTATATGCAGGGCAAGAGACCCAGTACTTC. Residues: CASSLYAGQETQYF.